The rows below give T cell receptor beta chains drawn from one sample of a study of control samples from healthy donors and cancer patients. TCRdb's table, derived via immunoSEQ multiplex PCR, lists solely in-frame clones and lacks some. Of about 17,000 clones detected, roughly nine tenths appear once; the ten largest clones hold 32%. The sample was PBMCs. These receptors all come from a man aged 55 to 70 with head and neck cancer. The CDR3 runs from the conserved cysteine through the conserved F or W. A D gene is named only where the DNA matches it firmly. Clone size is given for some rows only: seen once, a few or many times, or a class if the clone is expanded.

v_gene,j_gene,abundance,d_gene,CDR3aa,CDR3nt
TRBV18,TRBJ2-7,.,TRBD2,CASSPLPPSTSGGGYEQYF,TGTGCCAGCTCACCACTCCCCCCGTCAACTAGCGGGGGGGGATACGAGCAGTACTTC
TRBV11-1,TRBJ1-1,.,.,CASSLRSGMNTEAFF,TGTGCCAGCAGCTTAAGGAGCGGGATGAACACTGAAGCTTTCTTT
TRBV2,TRBJ2-1,.,.,CASSVPEGRGPYLSYNEQFF,TGTGCCAGCAGTGTCCCCGAGGGGCGGGGGCCCTATCTTTCCTACAATGAGCAGTTCTTC
TRBV6-1,TRBJ2-7,.,.,CASSEGQGISYEQYF,TGTGCCAGCAGTGAAGGCCAGGGAATTTCCTACGAGCAGTACTTC
TRBV7-2,TRBJ1-3,.,.,CASSYVNTIYF,TGTGCCAGCTCTTACGTCAACACCATATATTTT
TRBV18,TRBJ2-2,.,.,CASSPPGSGATGELFF,TGTGCCAGCTCACCTCCGGGGTCAGGGGCCACCGGGGAGCTGTTTTTT
TRBV7-2,TRBJ2-5,once,.,CASSLTRGTARQTQYF,TGTGCCAGCAGCCTCACTAGGGGGACTGCGAGGCAGACCCAGTACTTC
TRBV7-9,TRBJ2-1,.,.,CASSTGWGSYNEQFF,TGTGCCAGCAGCACAGGGTGGGGGTCCTACAATGAGCAGTTCTTC
TRBV19,TRBJ1-1,medium-sized,TRBD1,CASIDGGGRGRTEAFF,TGTGCCAGTATCGATGGGGGTGGCAGGGGGCGAACTGAAGCTTTCTTT
TRBV6-6,TRBJ1-5,.,.,CASSPDVKPQHF,TGTGCCAGCAGTCCCGACGTAAAGCCCCAGCATTTT
TRBV5-1,TRBJ1-1,.,.,CASSLGGSNTEAFF,TGCGCCAGCAGCTTGGGGGGGTCGAACACTGAAGCTTTCTTT
TRBV7-9,TRBJ1-4,.,TRBD1,CASSPAGTGRELFF,TGTGCCAGCAGCCCGGCCGGGACAGGGAGGGAACTGTTTTTT
TRBV5-1,TRBJ1-3,.,.,CASSPGTQGNTIYF,TGCGCCAGCAGCCCCGGAACGCAGGGAAACACCATATATTTT
TRBV4-1,TRBJ2-7,.,TRBD1,CASSQDPGQGSWAYEQYF,TGCGCCAGCAGCCAAGATCCGGGACAGGGGAGTTGGGCCTACGAGCAGTACTTC
TRBV3-1/TRBV3-2,TRBJ1-4,.,.,CASSHSGAPWEKLFF,TGTGCCAGCAGCCATTCGGGGGCCCCTTGGGAAAAACTGTTTTTT
TRBV7-8,TRBJ1-4,.,.,CASSRAGFSNEKLFF,TGTGCCAGCAGCCGAGCGGGGTTTTCTAATGAAAAACTGTTTTTT
TRBV2,TRBJ2-7,.,TRBD1,CASSGGQGREQYF,TGTGCCAGCAGTGGTGGACAGGGCCGGGAGCAGTACTTC
TRBV14,TRBJ1-6,.,.,CASSQALNSPLHF,TGTGCCAGCAGCCAAGCGCTAAATTCACCCCTCCACTTT
TRBV2,TRBJ1-4,once,.,CASSVDGVNEKLFF,TGTGCCAGCAGTGTAGACGGGGTTAATGAAAAACTGTTTTTT
TRBV3-1/TRBV3-2,TRBJ1-3,once,.,CASSQERSLSGLFPIYF,TGTGCCAGCAGCCAAGAGCGGAGCCTAAGCGGCCTTTTTCCCATATATTTT
TRBV7-9,TRBJ2-4,.,.,CASSLGGTKNIQYF,TGTGCCAGCAGCTTAGGGGGGACCAAAAACATTCAGTACTTC
TRBV9,TRBJ2-1,.,TRBD2,CASSFGLKRGGVGEQFF,TGTGCCAGCAGCTTCGGACTAAAGCGGGGGGGTGTAGGTGAGCAGTTCTTC
TRBV3-1/TRBV3-2,TRBJ2-2,.,TRBD2,CASSQGGGTGELFF,TGTGCCAGCAGCCAAGGGGGGGGGACCGGGGAGCTGTTTTTT
TRBV10-1,TRBJ2-5,.,TRBD2,CASQKRGEETQYF,TGCGCCAGCCAAAAGCGGGGGGAAGAGACCCAGTACTTC
TRBV6-5,TRBJ1-1,.,.,CASSYRGLQNTEAFF,TGTGCCAGCAGTTATAGGGGACTCCAGAACACTGAAGCTTTCTTT
TRBV18,TRBJ1-3,.,.,CASSPQGSGNTIYF,TGTGCCAGCTCACCCCAGGGGTCAGGAAACACCATATATTTT
TRBV25-1,TRBJ1-1,.,TRBD1,CASSERDRAIIREAFF,TGTGCCAGCAGTGAAAGGGACAGGGCGATAATTCGCGAAGCTTTCTTT
TRBV12-5,TRBJ2-5,.,TRBD2,CASGTSREGETQYF,TGTGCTAGTGGTACCTCGAGGGAGGGGGAGACCCAGTACTTC
TRBV24-1,TRBJ2-2,.,.,CATSDPGVAGELFF,TGTGCCACCAGTGACCCAGGGGTGGCCGGGGAGCTGTTTTTT
TRBV5-6,TRBJ2-4,few,TRBD1,CASSADRGREDIQYF,TGTGCCAGCAGCGCAGACAGGGGGCGGGAAGACATTCAGTACTTC
TRBV6-6,TRBJ1-1,.,TRBD1,CASSPGQGSPGTEAFF,TGTGCCAGCAGCCCGGGACAGGGATCGCCGGGCACTGAAGCTTTCTTT
TRBV24-1,TRBJ1-2,.,TRBD1,CATSEGQGTGYTF,TGTGCCACCAGTGAGGGACAGGGAACTGGCTACACCTTC
TRBV19,TRBJ1-1,few,.,CASTAGVRLGAFF,TGTGCCAGTACTGCAGGGGTCCGGCTTGGAGCTTTCTTT
TRBV19,TRBJ1-2,.,TRBD1,CASSTLYGQGDYGYTF,TGTGCCAGTAGTACACTCTACGGACAGGGTGACTATGGCTACACCTTC
TRBV5-1,TRBJ1-2,.,.,CASTLGGDGYTF,TGCGCCAGCACCCTCGGGGGGGATGGCTACACCTTC
TRBV5-1,TRBJ2-3,few,TRBD1,CASSPDRLRTDTQYF,TGCGCCAGCAGCCCGGACAGGCTTCGGACAGATACGCAGTATTTT
TRBV27,TRBJ2-7,.,TRBD2,CATKTGGAYEQYF,TGTGCCACCAAAACGGGGGGGGCCTACGAGCAGTACTTC
TRBV7-2,TRBJ2-7,.,TRBD1,CASRSTGGSSYEQYF,TGTGCCAGCAGATCTACAGGGGGGAGCTCCTACGAGCAGTACTTC
TRBV23-1,TRBJ1-2,.,TRBD1,CASSQQGAENYGYTF,TGCGCCAGCAGTCAGCAGGGGGCAGAGAACTATGGCTACACCTTC
TRBV7-9,TRBJ1-1,once,.,CASSQPYTGTEAFF,TGTGCCAGCAGCCAACCCTACACGGGGACTGAAGCTTTCTTT
TRBV6-6,TRBJ2-7,.,.,CASGDNSYEQYF,TGTGCCAGCGGGGACAACTCCTACGAGCAGTACTTC